These T cell receptor beta chains were read from a single sample in a study of shared clonotypes between healthy human individuals. TCRdb's copy holds only in-frame clones and misses some; the assay was immunoSEQ multiplex PCR. The sample has about 2.4 million clones, approximately 93% seen once. The material sequenced was naive CD4+ T cells from PBMCs. Source of these receptors: a man aged 18 to 30 in good health. Some clones in this sample may be carry-over from other donors' samples. Each CDR3 is given with its conserved first and last residue. A D gene is named only where the DNA matches it firmly. A clone size is listed for some rows: how often the clone was seen (once, few, many), or a class if it is expanded.

TRBJ2-3	TRBV7-9	TRBD1	-	CASSPPPGQGGTDTQYF	TGTGCCAGCAGCCCCCCTCCGGGACAGGGAGGCACAGATACGCAGTATTTT
TRBJ2-2	TRBV30	-	-	CAWSPQGNTGELFF	TGTGCCTGGAGCCCACAGGGGAACACCGGGGAGCTGTTTTTT
TRBJ1-2	TRBV6-1	-	-	CAGATQYGYTF	TGTGCCGGAGCGACGCAATATGGCTACACCTTC
TRBJ2-4	TRBV4-3	TRBD1	-	CASSLGQGAKNIQYF	TGCGCCAGCAGCCTCGGACAGGGGGCGAAAAACATTCAGTACTTC
TRBJ1-6	TRBV5-6	-	-	CASTVARVGPLHF	TGTGCCAGCACCGTCGCCCGGGTGGGTCCCCTCCACTTT
TRBJ2-1	TRBV9	TRBD1	-	CASSVVPGGFGNEQFF	TGTGCCAGCAGCGTAGTTCCAGGGGGATTTGGAAATGAGCAGTTCTTC
TRBJ1-2	TRBV5-1	-	-	CASSLGQGMWGYTF	TGCGCCAGCAGCTTGGGGCAGGGGATGTGGGGCTACACCTTC
TRBJ2-7	TRBV7-2	TRBD2	-	CASSASPLAGLYEQYF	TGTGCCAGCAGCGCTTCCCCACTAGCGGGACTATACGAGCAGTACTTC
TRBJ2-1	TRBV11-2	-	-	CASSLGLLLYNEQFF	TGTGCCAGCAGCTTAGGCTTACTACTTTACAATGAGCAGTTCTTC
TRBJ1-3	TRBV27	-	-	CASSLAGAGNTIYF	TGTGCCAGCTCCTTGGCAGGGGCTGGAAACACCATATATTTT
TRBJ2-6	TRBV18	-	-	CASTMPAGANVLTF	TGTGCCAGCACAATGCCTGCTGGGGCCAACGTCCTGACTTTC
TRBJ2-2	TRBV7-2	-	-	CASSPYAVGNTGELFF	TGTGCCAGCAGCCCGTACGCGGTGGGGAACACCGGGGAGCTGTTTTTT
TRBJ2-7	TRBV20-1	TRBD2	few	CSAEAGTAGF	TGCAGTGCGGAAGCGGGGACGGCGGGGTTC
TRBJ2-3	TRBV7-2	-	once	CASSFPGVDTQYF	TGTGCCAGCAGCTTCCCCGGGGTAGATACGCAGTATTTT
TRBJ1-1	TRBV29-1	-	few	CSVKGYARSTEAFF	TGCAGCGTTAAAGGATACGCAAGGAGCACTGAAGCTTTCTTT
TRBJ2-7	TRBV15	-	-	CATSRRGYEQYF	TGTGCCACCAGCAGGAGGGGTTACGAGCAGTACTTC
TRBJ1-2	TRBV5-1	-	few	CASSSDSRGPYGYTF	TGCGCCAGCAGCTCGGACAGTCGAGGCCCCTATGGCTACACCTTC
TRBJ2-1	TRBV7-9	-	-	CASSSASLGVNEQFF	TGTGCCAGCAGCTCTGCCTCCCTGGGGGTCAATGAGCAGTTCTTC
TRBJ2-1	TRBV10-3	TRBD2	once	CAISSSGTSLNEQFF	TGTGCCATCAGTTCGAGCGGGACTAGTCTCAATGAGCAGTTCTTC
TRBJ2-7	TRBV4-3	TRBD2	-	CASSQELGGRAWQYF	TGCGCCAGCAGCCAAGAGTTGGGCGGGAGGGCCTGGCAGTACTTC
TRBJ1-5	TRBV28	-	-	CARDICGSVQPQHF	TGTGCCAGGGACATATGTGGGTCGGTCCAGCCCCAGCATTTT
TRBJ2-3	TRBV5-8	TRBD1	-	CASSSGLDREGDTQYF	TGTGCCAGCAGCTCGGGGCTCGACAGGGAAGGAGATACGCAGTATTTT
TRBJ2-1	TRBV7-3	TRBD2	few	CASSLRWTSGEANEQFF	TGTGCCAGCAGCTTAAGGTGGACTAGCGGAGAGGCTAATGAGCAGTTCTTC
TRBJ2-1	TRBV19	-	-	CASSMESSYNEQFF	TGTGCCAGTAGTATGGAGAGCTCCTACAATGAGCAGTTCTTC
TRBJ2-5	TRBV5-1	-	-	CASSPSSEWETQYF	TGCGCCAGCAGCCCCTCCTCCGAATGGGAGACCCAGTACTTC
TRBJ2-3	TRBV18	-	-	CASSVVGSTTDTQYF	TGTGCCAGCTCGGTAGTTGGTTCTACCACAGATACGCAGTATTTT
TRBJ2-3	TRBV11-2	-	-	CASSLGASHTDTQYF	TGTGCCAGCAGCTTAGGGGCCTCACACACAGATACGCAGTATTTT
TRBJ1-3	TRBV18	TRBD1	-	CASSLRDRDGNTIYF	TGTGCCAGCTCACTCCGGGACAGGGATGGAAACACCATATATTTT
TRBJ2-3	TRBV30	-	-	CAWSGQEGVTQYF	TGTGCCTGGAGTGGACAGGAGGGGGTTACGCAGTATTTT
TRBJ1-1	TRBV29-1	-	few	CSVDQGRGTEAFF	TGCAGCGTTGATCAAGGCAGGGGAACTGAAGCTTTCTTT
TRBJ1-5	TRBV9	-	-	CASSVEPSGNQPQHF	TGTGCCAGCAGCGTAGAGCCCTCTGGCAATCAGCCCCAGCATTTT
TRBJ1-1	TRBV7-9	TRBD1	-	CASSPNDRASFF	TGTGCCAGCAGCCCCAACGACAGGGCCAGTTTCTTT
TRBJ2-7	TRBV5-1	-	-	CASSLRVTGAEQYF	TGCGCCAGCAGCTTGAGGGTAACCGGTGCCGAGCAGTACTTC
TRBJ2-1	TRBV30	TRBD2	-	CAWSGQLAGNQNEQFF	TGTGCCTGGAGTGGCCAACTAGCGGGAAATCAGAATGAGCAGTTCTTC
TRBJ1-4	TRBV28	-	-	CASTPPGATNEKLFF	TGTGCCAGCACTCCTCCTGGAGCAACTAATGAAAAACTGTTTTTT
TRBJ2-2	TRBV25-1	TRBD2	few	CASSERSGRAGRELFF	TGTGCCAGCAGTGAACGTAGCGGGAGGGCCGGCCGGGAGCTGTTTTTT
TRBJ1-2	TRBV28	-	-	CASSTGTVGYTF	TGTGCCAGCAGTACCGGGACCGTTGGCTACACCTTC
TRBJ1-2	TRBV5-6	-	-	CASSFPRTNGYTF	TGTGCCAGCAGCTTCCCAAGGACTAATGGCTACACCTTC
TRBJ1-4	TRBV4-1	-	-	CASSQEVTGENEKLFF	TGCGCCAGCAGCCAAGAGGTAACGGGGGAGAATGAAAAACTGTTTTTT
TRBJ2-7	TRBV7-3	-	-	CASSLGSYEQYF	TGTGCCAGCAGCCTAGGCTCCTACGAGCAGTACTTC
TRBJ2-3	TRBV4-1	-	-	CASSPLWRGGGSSTDTQYF	TGCGCCAGCAGCCCACTATGGAGAGGTGGCGGTTCTAGCACAGATACGCAGTATTTT
TRBJ2-7	TRBV9	-	-	CASSPRPSSYEQYF	TGTGCCAGCAGCCCCCGGCCTTCCTCCTACGAGCAGTACTTC
TRBJ2-1	TRBV11-2	-	-	CASSLAPQFNEQFF	TGTGCCAGCAGCTTAGCGCCACAATTCAATGAGCAGTTCTTC
TRBJ1-1	TRBV7-3	-	-	CASSSRQNTEAFF	TGTGCCAGCAGCTCAAGACAGAACACTGAAGCTTTCTTT
TRBJ2-4	TRBV7-9	-	-	CASSLGRTRDIQYF	TGTGCCAGCAGCTTAGGCCGGACTCGGGACATTCAGTACTTC